The 17 T cell receptor beta chains in this list originate from one sample, sequenced in a study of shared clonotypes between healthy human individuals (dated by TCRdb to about 2020). The receptor library was made with the immunoSEQ multiplex PCR assay. The clones in this table, taken by TCRdb from immuneACCESS, are in-frame only. Not every clone is retained; where verified, under half of the shortfall comes from an unresolved V gene, and the cause of the rest is unknown. This sample comprises millions of clones, 85% to 95% of them detected only once. In total, the top ten clones hold 0.1% to 0.15% of the sample. Specimen: naive CD4+ T cells sorted from blood. This specimen's cell subset or site label, per the study, means: CD45RA+ positively selected. Source of these receptors: a young man in good health.

The chain joins TRBV9 to TRBJ2-1; D uncertain. V was shortened by 0 bases and J by 4 bases, with 8 bases between the two germline ends. The germline CDR1 and CDR2 sequences are SGDLS and YYNGEE. The CDR3 runs 14 residues. The DNA of the CDR3 is TGTGCCAGCAGCGTAGGACCCCAGTACAATGAGCAGTTCTTC. Its protein is CASSVGPQYNEQFF.

V and J are TRBV6-6 and TRBJ1-5; 10 positions agree with TRBD1. With V trimmed by 2 bases and J by 5 bases, 6 bases remained unmatched. Looked up from germline, CDR1 is MNHNY and CDR2 is SVGAGI (reference sequence). The length of the CDR3 is 16 residues. CDR3 region: CASSYPGQGEDQPQHF. The DNA of the CDR3 is TGTGCCAGCAGTTACCCCGGACAGGGGGAAGATCAGCCCCAGCATTTT.

CDR3 region: CASRGRGGSNSPLHF. The CDR3 bases are TGTGCCAGCAGGGGCCGCGGTGGCAGTAATTCACCCCTCCACTTT. V is TRBV6-4 and J is TRBJ1-6; D remains unclear. Germline V gives CDR1 MRHNA, CDR2 SNTAGT. The CDR3 contains 15 residues. Trimming took off 6 bases at V and 6 bases at J, with 15 bases between the two ends.

V gene TRBV19 combines with J gene TRBJ1-6; a possible D gene is TRBD1 (6 bases). Germline values: CDR1 LNHDA, CDR2 SQIVND (reference sequence). The CDR3 contains 14 residues. Trimming took off 8 bases at V and 7 bases at J, with 15 bases between the two ends. The CDR3 loop reads CASSDSRGNSPLHF. In DNA form, the CDR3 reads TGTGCCAGTTCGGACAGCCGGGGCAATTCACCCCTCCACTTT.

The V gene is TRBV14, the J gene TRBJ2-1; weak D call: TRBD1 (6 bases). In germline, CDR1 is SGHDN, CDR2 FVKESK. Trimming left V 4 bases short and J 4 bases short, with 20 bases between. The CDR3 has 17 residues. This CDR3 is CASSRYLQGKAYNEQFF. The CDR3 nucleotides read TGTGCCAGCAGCCGGTACTTACAGGGAAAGGCTTACAATGAGCAGTTCTTC. Full variable domain (remainder filled in from reference TRBV14 and TRBJ2-1): EAGVTQFPSHSVIEKGQTVTLRCDPISGHDNLYWYRRVMGKEIKFLLHFVKESKQDESGMPNNRFLAERTGGTYSTLKVQPAELEDSGVYFCASSRYLQGKAYNEQFFGPGTRLTVL.

A single count supports this clone. The chain carries TRBV7-6 and TRBJ2-2; D is uncertain. Deletions cut 0 bases from V and 6 bases from J, with 17 bases between. CDR3 length equals 17 residues. Germline V gene data show CDR1 as SGHVS and CDR2 as FNYEAQ. The CDR3: CASSLAGRVLGSGELFF. The CDR3 DNA reads TGTGCCAGCAGCTTAGCTGGCCGCGTTCTAGGTTCCGGGGAGCTGTTTTTT.

This chain joins TRBV2 and TRBJ1-1; 10 bases map to TRBD1. J lost 0 bases, V lost 9 bases, and 7 bases had no gene match. The germline gives CDR1 SNHLY, CDR2 FYNNEI. CDR3 length: 15 residues. Here the CDR3 reads CASTRDRGMNTEAFF. The DNA of the CDR3 is TGTGCCAGTACCCGGGACAGGGGCATGAACACTGAAGCTTTCTTT.

Only one count was recorded for this clone. J is TRBJ2-5 and V is TRBV6-1; 9 bases are a match to TRBD2. Per germline, CDR1 MNHNS and CDR2 SASEGT. After removal of 10 bases from V and 1 base from J, the junction contained 10 bases not matched to a gene. There are 15 residues in the CDR3. CDR3 residues: CAIARGLASQETQYF. In DNA form, the CDR3 reads TGTGCCATCGCCAGGGGACTAGCTTCCCAAGAGACCCAGTACTTC.

The V and J genes are TRBV2 and TRBJ2-1, with TRBD2 as a possible D gene (6 bases). V was cut by 2 bases and J by 3 bases, with 20 bases left in between. Germline V lookup: CDR1 SNHLY, CDR2 FYNNEI. This CDR3 has 18 amino acids. CDR3 sequence reads: CASSEFVRRGNSYNEQFF. In DNA form, the CDR3 reads TGTGCCAGCAGTGAATTTGTACGGAGGGGAAATAGCTACAATGAGCAGTTCTTC.

The genes are TRBV29-1 and TRBJ1-1; D remains ambiguous. Trimming shortened V by 8 bases and J by 6 bases, and 13 bases separated the two germline ends. CDR3 length: 11 residues. Germline V lookup: CDR1 SQVTM, CDR2 ANQGSEA. The CDR3 DNA is TGCAGCTCCTTGAATAACGCTGAAGCTTTCTTT. Translation: CSSLNNAEAFF.

Concerning this clone itself: This may stem from a read error, because a much larger clone lies one nucleotide away. The rearrangement uses TRBV7-2 and TRBJ2-2; no reliable D call. Germline V gives CDR1 SGHTA, CDR2 FQGNSA. V dropped 4 bases and J dropped 3 bases, with 3 bases sitting between them. The CDR3 contains 12 residues. The CDR3 sequence: CASSSDTGELFF. The CDR3 nucleotides read TGTGCCAGCAGCTCCGACACCGGGGAGCTGTTTTTT.

The chain has TRBV5-1 and TRBJ2-2; D perhaps matches TRBD2 (5 bases). Germline CDR1 SGHRS, CDR2 YFSETQ. The CDR3 covers 13 residues. The V gene lost 1 base and the J gene lost 7 bases, with 8 bases spanning the gap. CDR3 residues: CASSLRENGELFF. The CDR3 coding sequence is TGCGCCAGCAGCTTGAGGGAGAACGGGGAGCTGTTTTTT.

V is TRBV6-6 and J is TRBJ1-3, with D maybe TRBD1 (5 bases). CDR1 MNHNY and CDR2 SVGAGI come from the germline V gene (reference sequence). The V and J ends lost 10 bases and 2 bases respectively, with 12 bases between them. The CDR3 totals 13 residues. The DNA of the CDR3 is TGTGCCACCGACCGGGGGACTGGAAACACCATATATTTT. Translation gives CATDRGTGNTIYF.

For the CDR3, the DNA is TGTGCCAGCAGCCCCGAATTTGCGGCCAACGTCCTGACTTTC. Amino acid sequence: CASSPEFAANVLTF. V gene TRBV5-4 combines with J gene TRBJ2-6; no reliable D call. Germline CDR1 reads SGHNT; CDR2 reads YYREEE (reference sequence). The CDR3 contains 14 residues. Trimming took 4 bases from V and 6 from J, leaving 11 bases between them.

The chain uses TRBV19 and TRBJ1-4; 9 bases map to TRBD1. J gave up 8 bases and V 10 bases, and 8 bases lay outside the gene matches. Looked up from germline, CDR1 is LNHDA and CDR2 is SQIVND (reference sequence). CDR3 length equals 13 residues. The CDR3 sequence is CATSQGAREKLFF. Written as DNA, the CDR3 is TGTGCCACCTCACAGGGGGCCCGGGAAAAACTGTTTTTT.

The gene calls are TRBV18 and TRBJ2-1; maybe TRBD2 (6 bases). This CDR3 spans 13 amino acids. V shed 6 bases and J shed 12 bases, with 18 bases lying between them. Germline assignment: CDR1 KGHSH and CDR2 LQKENI. CDR3 in DNA: TGTGCCAGCTCGCGGGGAGAGTTGGAACCGCAGTTCTTC. This codes for CASSRGELEPQFF.

V usage is TRBV5-6 and J usage is TRBJ2-1, with TRBD1 matching 7 bases. V was clipped by 6 bases and J by 0 bases; unmatched bases: 6. In germline, CDR1 is SGHDT, CDR2 YYEEEE. There are 15 residues in the CDR3. The CDR3 DNA is TGTGCCAGCACCAAGACAGGGAGCTCCTACAATGAGCAGTTCTTC. Amino acids: CASTKTGSSYNEQFF.